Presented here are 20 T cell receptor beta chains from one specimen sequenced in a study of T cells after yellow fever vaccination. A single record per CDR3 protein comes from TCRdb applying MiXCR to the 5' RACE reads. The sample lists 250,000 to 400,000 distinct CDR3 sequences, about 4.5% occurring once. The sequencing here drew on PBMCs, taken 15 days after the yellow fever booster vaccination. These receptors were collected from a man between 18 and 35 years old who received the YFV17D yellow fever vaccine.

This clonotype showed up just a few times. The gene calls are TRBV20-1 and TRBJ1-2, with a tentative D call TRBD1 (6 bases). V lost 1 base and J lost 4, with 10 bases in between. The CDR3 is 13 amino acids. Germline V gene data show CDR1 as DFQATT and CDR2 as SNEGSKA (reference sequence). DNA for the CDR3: TGCAGTGCTAGAGGGGGACAATCCTATGGCTACACCTTC. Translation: CSARGGQSYGYTF.

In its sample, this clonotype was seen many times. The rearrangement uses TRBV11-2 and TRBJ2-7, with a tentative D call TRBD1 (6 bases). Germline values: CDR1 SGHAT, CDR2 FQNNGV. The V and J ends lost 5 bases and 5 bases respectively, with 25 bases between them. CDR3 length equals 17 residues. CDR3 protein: CASSLRDNGPSLNEQYF. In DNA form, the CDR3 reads TGTGCCAGCAGCCTCCGGGACAACGGTCCTAGTCTCAACGAGCAGTACTTC.

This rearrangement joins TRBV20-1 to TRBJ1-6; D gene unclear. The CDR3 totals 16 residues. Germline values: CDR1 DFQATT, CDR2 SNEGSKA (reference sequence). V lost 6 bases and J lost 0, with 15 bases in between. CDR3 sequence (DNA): TGCAGTGCCGAAGATGTCAGGAGCTCCTATAATTCACCCCTCCACTTT. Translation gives CSAEDVRSSYNSPLHF.

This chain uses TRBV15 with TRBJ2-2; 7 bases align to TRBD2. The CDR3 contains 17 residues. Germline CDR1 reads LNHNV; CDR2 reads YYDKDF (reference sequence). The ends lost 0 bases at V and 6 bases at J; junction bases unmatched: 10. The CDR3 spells CATSRDGRVLKSGELFF. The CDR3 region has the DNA TGTGCCACCAGCAGAGATGGGAGGGTTCTCAAGTCCGGGGAGCTGTTTTTT.

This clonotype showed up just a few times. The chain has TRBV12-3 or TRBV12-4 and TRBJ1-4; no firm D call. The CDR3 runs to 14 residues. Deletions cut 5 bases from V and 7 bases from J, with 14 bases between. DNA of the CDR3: TGTGCCAGCAGTGATGGCCGAGTAGGTGAAAAACTGTTTTTT. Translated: CASSDGRVGEKLFF.

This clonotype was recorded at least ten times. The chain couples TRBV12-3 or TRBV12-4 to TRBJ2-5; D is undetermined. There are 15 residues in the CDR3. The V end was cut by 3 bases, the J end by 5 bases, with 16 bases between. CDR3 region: CASSFLLGFYETQYF. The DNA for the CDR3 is TGTGCCAGCAGTTTCCTCCTAGGGTTCTACGAGACCCAGTACTTC.

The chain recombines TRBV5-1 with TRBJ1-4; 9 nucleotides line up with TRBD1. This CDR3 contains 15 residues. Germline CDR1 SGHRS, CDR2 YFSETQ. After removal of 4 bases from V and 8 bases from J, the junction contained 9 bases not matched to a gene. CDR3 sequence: CASSTTGGQKEKLFF. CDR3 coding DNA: TGCGCCAGCAGCACAACAGGGGGCCAAAAGGAAAAACTGTTTTTT.

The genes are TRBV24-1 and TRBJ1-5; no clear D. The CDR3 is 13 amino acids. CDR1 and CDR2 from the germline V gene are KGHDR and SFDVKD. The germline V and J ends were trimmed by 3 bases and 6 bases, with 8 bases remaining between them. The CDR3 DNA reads TGTGCCACCAGTGATGACGGGTCTCAGCCCCAGCATTTT. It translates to CATSDDGSQPQHF.

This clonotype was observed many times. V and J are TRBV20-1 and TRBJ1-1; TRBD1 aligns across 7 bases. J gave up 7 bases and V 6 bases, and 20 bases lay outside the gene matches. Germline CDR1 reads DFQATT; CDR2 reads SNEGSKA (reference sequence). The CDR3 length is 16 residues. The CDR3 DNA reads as TGCAGTGCCGCACCCCCGGACAGGCCGGATTGGGGTGAAGCTTTCTTT. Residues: CSAAPPDRPDWGEAFF.

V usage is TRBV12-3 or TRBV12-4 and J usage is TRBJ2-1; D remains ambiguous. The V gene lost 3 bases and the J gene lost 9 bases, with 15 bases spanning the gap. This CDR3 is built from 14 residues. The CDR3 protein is CASSFPAGHIEQFF. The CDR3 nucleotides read TGTGCCAGCAGTTTCCCGGCTGGTCACATTGAGCAGTTCTTC.

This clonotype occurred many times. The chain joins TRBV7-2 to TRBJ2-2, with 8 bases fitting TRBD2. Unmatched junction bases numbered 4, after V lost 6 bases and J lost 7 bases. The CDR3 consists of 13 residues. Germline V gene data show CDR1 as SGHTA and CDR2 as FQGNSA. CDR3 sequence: CASSRTSLGELFF. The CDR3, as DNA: TGTGCCAGCAGTCGGACTAGCCTCGGGGAGCTGTTTTTT.

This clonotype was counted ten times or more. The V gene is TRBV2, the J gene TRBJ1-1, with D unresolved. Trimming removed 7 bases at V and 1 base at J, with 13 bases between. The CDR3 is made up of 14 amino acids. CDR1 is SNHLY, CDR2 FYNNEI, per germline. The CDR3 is CASNPGQQNTEAFF. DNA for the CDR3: TGTGCCAGCAACCCCGGTCAGCAGAACACTGAAGCTTTCTTT.

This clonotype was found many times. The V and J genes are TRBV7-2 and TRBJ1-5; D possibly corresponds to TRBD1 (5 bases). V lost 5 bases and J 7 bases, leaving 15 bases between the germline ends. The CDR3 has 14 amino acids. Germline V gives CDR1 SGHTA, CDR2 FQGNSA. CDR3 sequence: CASSLNRGEQPQHF. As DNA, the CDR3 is TGTGCCAGCAGCCTAAATAGGGGTGAACAGCCCCAGCATTTT.

In nucleotides, the CDR3 is TGTGCCAGCAGCCTCCCGGAGGGGGAAGGGACGAACTATGGCTACACCTTC. Residues: CASSLPEGEGTNYGYTF. The chain uses TRBV4-2 and TRBJ1-2, with TRBD1 as a possible D gene (6 bases). The germline CDR1 and CDR2 sequences are LGHNA and YNFKEQ. The CDR3 runs to 17 residues. Between the trimmed V and J ends, which lost 4 bases and 2 bases, there was a span of 20 bases.

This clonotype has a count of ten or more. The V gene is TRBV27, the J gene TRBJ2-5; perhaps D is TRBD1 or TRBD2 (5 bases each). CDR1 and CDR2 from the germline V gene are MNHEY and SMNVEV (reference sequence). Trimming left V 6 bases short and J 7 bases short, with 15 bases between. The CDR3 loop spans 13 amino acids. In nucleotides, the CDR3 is TGTGCCAGCAGGGGGACCGCCGATATGACCCAGTACTTC. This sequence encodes CASRGTADMTQYF.

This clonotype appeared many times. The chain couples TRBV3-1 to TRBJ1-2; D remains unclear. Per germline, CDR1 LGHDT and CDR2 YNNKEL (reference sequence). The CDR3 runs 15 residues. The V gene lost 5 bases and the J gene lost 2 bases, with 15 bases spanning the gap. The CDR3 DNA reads TGTGCCAGCAGCTCCGAAGGCGGGGTAAACTATGGCTACACCTTC. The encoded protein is CASSSEGGVNYGYTF.

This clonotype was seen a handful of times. CDR3 nucleotides: TGTGCCAGCAGGGACGACAGGTCTGAGGCCAAAAACATTCAGTACTTC. Translated: CASRDDRSEAKNIQYF. V and J are TRBV12-3 or TRBV12-4 and TRBJ2-4; D is perhaps TRBD1 (6 bases). The CDR3 is made up of 16 amino acids. V lost 6 bases and J 1 base, leaving 16 bases between the germline ends.

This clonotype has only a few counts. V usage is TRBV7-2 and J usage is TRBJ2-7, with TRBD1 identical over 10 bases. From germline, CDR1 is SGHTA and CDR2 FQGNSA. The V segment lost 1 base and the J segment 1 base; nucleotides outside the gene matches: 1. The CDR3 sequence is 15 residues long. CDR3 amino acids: CASSLEGQGSYEQYF. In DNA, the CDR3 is TGTGCCAGCAGCTTAGAGGGACAGGGGTCCTACGAGCAGTACTTC.

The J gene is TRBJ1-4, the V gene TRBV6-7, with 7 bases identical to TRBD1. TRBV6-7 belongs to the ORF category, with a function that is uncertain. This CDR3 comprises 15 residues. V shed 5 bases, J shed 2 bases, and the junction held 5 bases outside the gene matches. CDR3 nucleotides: TGTGCCAGCAGTGCGGGACAGAAGACTAATGAAAAACTGTTTTTT. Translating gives CASSAGQKTNEKLFF.

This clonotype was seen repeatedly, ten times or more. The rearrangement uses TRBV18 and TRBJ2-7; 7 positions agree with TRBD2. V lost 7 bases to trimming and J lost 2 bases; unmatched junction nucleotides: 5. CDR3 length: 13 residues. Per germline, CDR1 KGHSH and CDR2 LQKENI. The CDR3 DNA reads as TGTGCCAGCTTGCGGGGGTCCACCTACGAGCAGTACTTC. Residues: CASLRGSTYEQYF.